This is a list of T cell receptor beta chains from one sample in a study of blood T cell repertoires in COVID-19. Produced via immunoSEQ multiplex PCR; TCRdb's table is partial and in-frame only. The data show over 50,000 clones, 75% to 90% seen once. Sequencing input: peripheral blood. The receptor set was obtained from a human donor in a cohort sampled during active COVID-19. Both conserved end residues are part of each CDR3. Fields, in order: CDR3 length, J gene, V gene, clone size, CDR3 protein. Where a row states a size, it is once, few, many or the class of an expanded clone; other rows omit it.

length: 16; J: TRBJ2-5; V: TRBV19; size: .; CDR3: CASSIETRSSSETQYF
length: 11; J: TRBJ1-5; V: TRBV10-2; size: .; CDR3: CASIFNQPQHF
length: 14; J: TRBJ1-5; V: TRBV18; size: few; CDR3: CASVKGASNQPQHF
length: 10; J: TRBJ2-1; V: TRBV6-5; size: .; CDR3: CASTVNEQFF
length: 16; J: TRBJ2-7; V: TRBV4-1; size: .; CDR3: CASSLSGMREFYEQYF
length: 15; J: TRBJ2-7; V: TRBV19; size: .; CDR3: CASSTFAGVLYEQYF
length: 17; J: TRBJ2-1; V: TRBV6-2/TRBV6-3; size: .; CDR3: CASSYGTSGRSNNEQFF
length: 17; J: TRBJ2-2; V: TRBV5-6; size: .; CDR3: CASSRVGIALATGELFF
length: 14; J: TRBJ1-2; V: TRBV27; size: .; CDR3: CASSLLNRGSGYTF
length: 15; J: TRBJ2-2; V: TRBV7-9; size: .; CDR3: CASKGGLTEGGELFF
length: 13; J: TRBJ2-1; V: TRBV6-1; size: few; CDR3: CASSEQGYNEQFF
length: 17; J: TRBJ2-3; V: TRBV7-8; size: .; CDR3: CASSQPTSGLVPDTQYF
length: 17; J: TRBJ2-1; V: TRBV4-2; size: .; CDR3: CASSQHPSAGRNNEQFF
length: 16; J: TRBJ2-1; V: TRBV27; size: .; CDR3: CASSPLLAGGYGEQFF
length: 15; J: TRBJ2-6; V: TRBV18; size: .; CDR3: CASSPQGPGANVLTF
length: 15; J: TRBJ1-1; V: TRBV15; size: .; CDR3: CATSRGFIMNTEAFF
length: 13; J: TRBJ1-5; V: TRBV18; size: .; CDR3: CASSRGLDQPQHF
length: 13; J: TRBJ1-1; V: TRBV3-1/TRBV3-2; size: .; CDR3: CASSQGADREAFF
length: 15; J: TRBJ1-4; V: TRBV5-1; size: .; CDR3: CASSSWTGPGEKLFF
length: 15; J: TRBJ1-6; V: TRBV3-1/TRBV3-2; size: .; CDR3: CASSRGSGLNSPLHF
length: 15; J: TRBJ2-3; V: TRBV7-3; size: .; CDR3: CASSSRQGRTDTQYF
length: 14; J: TRBJ2-7; V: TRBV3-1/TRBV3-2; size: once; CDR3: CASSQRDRYNEQYF
length: 13; J: TRBJ2-5; V: TRBV10-3; size: .; CDR3: CAISGQGSETQYF
length: 19; J: TRBJ1-5; V: TRBV6-2/TRBV6-3; size: .; CDR3: CASSYPQGARLASNQPQHF
length: 15; J: TRBJ1-2; V: TRBV5-6; size: .; CDR3: CASSSGDRWSYGYTF
length: 12; J: TRBJ1-2; V: TRBV7-3; size: .; CDR3: CASSLRNYGYTF
length: 15; J: TRBJ1-2; V: TRBV5-4; size: .; CDR3: CASSSQGAYLNGYTF
length: 15; J: TRBJ1-4; V: TRBV25-1; size: .; CDR3: CASSPRVEGGEKLFF
length: 14; J: TRBJ2-3; V: TRBV6-6; size: .; CDR3: CASSPGFGTDTQYF
length: 12; J: TRBJ2-7; V: TRBV14; size: .; CDR3: CASSRQGFKQYF
length: 16; J: TRBJ1-5; V: TRBV9; size: once; CDR3: CASSPGTGEGNQPQHF
length: 14; J: TRBJ1-1; V: TRBV2; size: .; CDR3: CASKRGLGNTEAFF
length: 15; J: TRBJ2-1; V: TRBV6-5; size: .; CDR3: CASRTPGLRYNEQFF
length: 15; J: TRBJ2-1; V: TRBV6-2/TRBV6-3; size: .; CDR3: CASSYSGTGYNEQFF
length: 12; J: TRBJ2-7; V: TRBV5-1; size: .; CDR3: CASSGQGYEQYF
length: 14; J: TRBJ1-2; V: TRBV25-1; size: .; CDR3: CASRGTGMDYGYTF